These 25 T cell receptor beta chains share one sample of origin, sequenced in a study of T cells in Graves' hyperthyroidism and ophthalmopathy. Amplified TCR beta CDR3 regions derived from RNA transcripts. The primer set for the first-round RT-PCR of the TCR CDR3 was HTBI. TCRdb independently ran MiXCR on the multiplex PCR reads; one entry per CDR3 protein. Among 250,000 to 300,000 distinct CDR3 sequences listed, approximately 15% were seen once. What was sequenced was blood. These receptors were taken from a woman in her sixties with Graves' ophthalmopathy.

The V call is TRBV24-1, the J call TRBJ2-2, with a tentative D call TRBD2 (6 bases). V lost 4 bases and J 3 bases, leaving 14 bases between the germline ends. This CDR3 comprises 16 residues. The germline V gene encodes CDR1 KGHDR and CDR2 SFDVKD. The CDR3 DNA reads TGTGCCACCAGTGACAGGCGGGACTCTTACACCGGGGAGCTGTTTTTT. Its translation is CATSDRRDSYTGELFF.

This clonotype was observed at least ten times. This rearrangement joins TRBV6-2 or TRBV6-3 to TRBJ2-7; 9 nucleotides align to TRBD2. This CDR3 is 15 amino acids long. Germline assignment: CDR1 MNHEY and CDR2 SVGEGT. V lost 6 bases and J lost 4; bases outside the gene matches: 10. The CDR3 here is CASRDSGSRSYEQYF. CDR3 DNA: TGTGCCAGCAGAGATAGCGGGAGTCGGTCTTACGAGCAGTACTTC.

This chain connects TRBV9 to TRBJ2-6; D is perhaps TRBD2 (5 bases). V lost 0 bases and J 2 bases, leaving 18 bases between the germline ends. Germline V gene data show CDR1 as SGDLS and CDR2 as YYNGEE. This CDR3 contains 19 residues. The CDR3 DNA follows: TGTGCCAGCAGCGTAGACGGGTTTAATCGAGGGACTGGGGCCAACGTCCTGACTTTC. It encodes CASSVDGFNRGTGANVLTF.

This clonotype was seen repeatedly, ten times or more. V usage is TRBV19 and J usage is TRBJ2-1; 11 nucleotides line up with TRBD2. J was trimmed by 5 bases and V by 5 bases; bases with no gene match: 5. The CDR3 runs 15 residues. Germline loops: CDR1 LNHDA, CDR2 SQIVND (reference sequence). The CDR3 sequence: CASSGWTSGHNEQFF. In nucleotides, the CDR3 is TGTGCCAGTAGTGGTTGGACTAGCGGGCACAATGAGCAGTTCTTC.

This chain uses TRBV20-1 with TRBJ2-1; 9 bases are a match to TRBD2. J was trimmed by 7 bases and V by 1 base; bases with no gene match: 11. This CDR3 is 16 amino acids long. Germline V gives CDR1 DFQATT, CDR2 SNEGSKA (reference sequence). CDR3 nucleotide sequence: TGCAGTGCTAGAGGGGGGAGCGCGGGGGGGTGGAATGAGCAGTTCTTC. Residues: CSARGGSAGGWNEQFF.

This clonotype was seen ten or more times. This chain joins TRBV20-1 and TRBJ2-3; 7 bases line up with TRBD2. Germline assignment: CDR1 DFQATT and CDR2 SNEGSKA (reference sequence). Trimming removed 6 bases from V and 6 bases from J; junction bases left unmatched: 15. The CDR3 runs to 15 residues. As DNA, the CDR3 is TGCAGTGCCTCTACGTGGGGGGGTCGCGCGGATACGCAGTATTTT. Its protein is CSASTWGGRADTQYF.

This clonotype was counted a few times. This chain links TRBV10-3 with TRBJ2-2; 7 bases agree with TRBD2. The CDR3 length is 14 residues. Germline-derived CDR1 and CDR2 are ENHRY and SYGVKD. V was pared by 8 bases and J by 13 bases, with 16 bases of the junction left unmatched. CDR3 sequence reads: CAIGASGENLGLFF. The CDR3, as DNA: TGTGCCATCGGCGCGAGCGGGGAAAATCTGGGGCTGTTTTTT.

The chain is built from TRBV5-1 and TRBJ2-7; 9 positions agree with TRBD1. Germline CDR1 is SGHRS and CDR2 is YFSETQ. The CDR3 extends over 16 amino acids. The V and J ends lost 4 bases and 3 bases, in that order; junction bases with no gene match: 11. The CDR3 DNA reads TGCGCCAGCAGCCAAATTCCCGGGACAGGGCACTACGAGCAGTACTTC. It translates to CASSQIPGTGHYEQYF.

This clonotype was detected ten times or more. The chain joins TRBV6-2 or TRBV6-3 to TRBJ2-7; D possibly corresponds to TRBD1 (5 bases). Trimming took 3 bases from V and 2 from J, leaving 11 bases between them. Germline V gene lookup returns CDR1 MNHEY and CDR2 SVGEGT. The CDR3 loop spans 14 amino acids. CDR3 region: CASSYFQGTYEQYF. CDR3 in DNA: TGTGCCAGCAGTTATTTCCAGGGAACCTACGAGCAGTACTTC.

This clonotype has a count of ten or more. The rearrangement joins TRBV18 to TRBJ1-1, with unresolved D. The CDR3 extends over 16 amino acids. V shed 0 bases and J shed 2 bases, with 13 bases lying between them. Germline CDR1 is KGHSH and CDR2 is LQKENI. This chain's CDR3 is CASSPPSGRTNTEAFF. The CDR3, as DNA: TGTGCCAGCTCACCACCTAGTGGCAGAACAAACACTGAAGCTTTCTTT.

V usage is TRBV27 and J usage is TRBJ2-2; 12 bases map to TRBD1. CDR1 is MNHEY and CDR2 is SMNVEV in the germline V gene (reference sequence). The V gene end was trimmed by 6 bases and the J gene end by 7 bases; junction bases not matched to a gene: 12. The CDR3 has 17 amino acids. CDR3 in amino acids: CASRGRGQGALVGELFF. CDR3 nucleotides: TGTGCCAGCAGGGGAAGGGGACAGGGGGCTTTGGTCGGGGAGCTGTTTTTT.

This chain connects TRBV7-9 to TRBJ1-2; TRBD1 matches 9 bases. CDR1 and CDR2 from the germline V gene are SEHNR and FQNEAQ (reference sequence). V lost 1 base, J lost 8 bases, and 5 bases stayed unmatched. The CDR3 loop spans 14 amino acids. In DNA form, the CDR3 reads TGTGCCAGCAGCTTAGGGTGGGACAGGGACGGCTACACCTTC. It specifies CASSLGWDRDGYTF.

The sample holds a few counts of this clonotype. The rearrangement joins TRBV9 to TRBJ2-7; D remains ambiguous. This CDR3 comprises 15 residues. Germline V gene sequence: CDR1 SGDLS, CDR2 YYNGEE. Trimming took 0 bases from V and 6 from J, leaving 16 bases between them. This chain's CDR3 is CASSVEGRTVGEQYF. In DNA, the CDR3 is TGTGCCAGCAGCGTAGAAGGTCGAACGGTGGGCGAGCAGTACTTC.

This clonotype has a count of ten or more. The chain couples TRBV28 to TRBJ1-1; no reliable D call. The CDR3 has 12 amino acids. Trimming took off 6 bases at V and 6 bases at J, with 11 bases between the two ends. Germline values: CDR1 MDHEN, CDR2 SYDVKM. The CDR3 sequence: CASSTGRPEAFF. The CDR3 DNA sequence: TGTGCCAGCAGCACCGGACGGCCTGAAGCTTTCTTT.

The V and J genes are TRBV7-9 and TRBJ2-1; D is undetermined. This CDR3 comprises 14 residues. CDR1 is SEHNR, CDR2 FQNEAQ, per germline (reference sequence). V lost 3 bases, J lost 5 bases, and 11 bases lay in between. The CDR3, as DNA: TGTGCCAGCAGCTTGACGGGCTTCAACAATGAGCAGTTCTTC. Amino acids: CASSLTGFNNEQFF.

The chain joins TRBV4-3 to TRBJ1-1; maybe TRBD1 (5 bases). The CDR3 length is 14 residues. From germline, CDR1 is LGHNA and CDR2 YSLEER. V gave up 1 base and J gave up 5 bases, with 11 bases separating them. The CDR3: CASSQGHRGTEAFF. The CDR3 DNA follows: TGCGCCAGCAGCCAAGGTCATAGGGGTACTGAAGCTTTCTTT.

This clonotype was observed many times. This chain uses TRBV7-2 with TRBJ2-7, with 7 bases fitting TRBD1. The junction had 16 bases not matched to a gene; V was cut back by 8 bases and J by 6 bases. This CDR3 is 15 amino acids long. CDR1 is SGHTA, CDR2 FQGNSA, per germline. For the CDR3, the DNA is TGTGCCAGCCATCCTGAGGGGGCGAAATCGGGCGAGCAGTACTTC. Translating gives CASHPEGAKSGEQYF.

The table lists this clonotype with many counts. V usage is TRBV18 and J usage is TRBJ2-1, with TRBD1 matching over 8 bases. J gave up 5 bases and V 5 bases, and 11 bases lay outside the gene matches. Germline CDR1 KGHSH, CDR2 LQKENI. CDR3 length: 16 residues. The CDR3: CASSSIGQGGNNEQFF. DNA for the CDR3: TGTGCCAGCTCATCAATAGGACAGGGTGGAAACAATGAGCAGTTCTTC.

This clonotype was recorded a few times. The chain combines TRBV15 with TRBJ2-6, with 8 nucleotides matching TRBD1. The CDR3 is 19 amino acids. Germline V gene sequence: CDR1 LNHNV, CDR2 YYDKDF (reference sequence). J lost 0 bases, V lost 1 base, and 8 bases had no gene match. The chain's CDR3 is CATSRGRQGSFSGANVLTF. Here the CDR3 DNA reads TGTGCCACCAGCAGAGGTAGACAGGGGAGTTTCTCTGGGGCCAACGTCCTGACTTTC.

This rearrangement joins TRBV9 to TRBJ2-2; 7 nucleotides agree with TRBD2. V lost 5 bases and J lost 6; bases outside the gene matches: 7. Germline V lookup: CDR1 SGDLS, CDR2 YYNGEE. The CDR3 runs 14 residues. CDR3 coding DNA: TGTGCCAGCAGGGAGGGCGCGGGGGCCGGGGAGCTGTTTTTT. It yields the protein CASREGAGAGELFF.

This clonotype came up many times. The chain's CDR3 is CASAEIQGSVSEQYF. The CDR3 DNA reads as TGTGCCAGCGCCGAAATACAGGGGTCAGTCTCCGAGCAGTACTTC. The V and J genes are TRBV12-3 or TRBV12-4 and TRBJ2-7; 7 positions match TRBD1. V lost 8 bases, J lost 6 bases, and 16 bases stayed unmatched. This CDR3 is 15 amino acids long.

V usage is TRBV25-1 and J usage is TRBJ2-1; weak D call: TRBD1 (6 bases). CDR3 length equals 16 residues. The germline V and J ends were trimmed by 2 bases and 2 bases, with 13 bases remaining between them. Germline V gene lookup returns CDR1 MGHDK and CDR2 SYGVNS. CDR3 nucleotide sequence: TGTGCCAGCAGTGAACGGAAGGGGGTGGCCTACAATGAGCAGTTCTTC. It is translated as CASSERKGVAYNEQFF.

As concerns this clonotype: A read error may be the cause here, since a much bigger clone is one base away. V is TRBV12-3 or TRBV12-4 and J is TRBJ1-2; TRBD1 aligns across 7 bases. V dropped 3 bases and J dropped 7; count of bases not matched to a gene: 14. The CDR3 has 16 residues. The CDR3 sequence is CASSLHGRGSSSGYTF. The CDR3 nucleotides read TGTGCCAGCAGTTTGCACGGCAGGGGGAGCTCTAGTGGCTACACCTTC.

J is TRBJ1-1 and V is TRBV4-3; maybe TRBD1 (5 bases). CDR1 and CDR2 (germline): LGHNA, YSLEER. This CDR3 spans 15 amino acids. V shed 0 bases and J shed 0 bases, with 8 bases lying between them. The CDR3 spells CASSQDGQVNTEAFF. The DNA of the CDR3 is TGCGCCAGCAGCCAAGATGGACAAGTGAACACTGAAGCTTTCTTT.

This clonotype showed up many times. CDR3: CASSLSTGYEQYF. The CDR3 nucleotides read TGTGCCAGCAGTTTATCGACTGGTTACGAGCAGTACTTC. This sequence joins TRBV27 and TRBJ2-7; D is ambiguous. In germline, CDR1 is MNHEY, CDR2 SMNVEV (reference sequence). V gave up 0 bases and J gave up 4 bases, with 7 bases separating them. This CDR3 is 13 amino acids long.